Shown below are 3 T cell receptor beta chains from a single sample sequenced in a study of response to subunit inactivated influenza vaccine. From the RT-PCR reads, TCRdb called clonotypes with MiXCR, one entry per CDR3 protein. The sample consists of some 600,000 distinct CDR3 sequences, around 13% of them appearing once. Specimen: PBMCs from blood, collected approximately 15 days before vaccination. Receptors were obtained from a man between 50 and 59 years old who received an inactivated influenza vaccine.

This clonotype was counted a few times. This chain connects TRBV18 to TRBJ1-5, with D perhaps TRBD1 (6 bases). Germline CDR1 KGHSH, CDR2 LQKENI. The CDR3 contains 17 residues. V was trimmed by 2 bases and J by 2 bases, leaving 16 bases between them. CDR3 residues: CASSPIGGAVGNQPQHF. Here the CDR3 DNA reads TGTGCCAGCTCACCAATTGGGGGGGCCGTAGGCAATCAGCCCCAGCATTTT.

The J gene is TRBJ2-5, the V gene TRBV19; tentative D call: TRBD1 (5 bases). This CDR3 contains 13 residues. Per germline, CDR1 LNHDA and CDR2 SQIVND (reference sequence). V was pared by 3 bases and J by 6 bases, with 11 bases between. The CDR3 nucleotides read TGTGCCAGTAGTATGCCAGGGTCAAAGACCCAGTACTTC. Translated: CASSMPGSKTQYF.

This clonotype has a handful of counts. The chain carries TRBV5-1 and TRBJ2-7; D uncertain. Germline assignment: CDR1 SGHRS and CDR2 YFSETQ. The CDR3 contains 12 residues. V was clipped by 5 bases and J by 0 bases, with 6 bases between them. The CDR3 is CASRQDSYEQYF. CDR3 DNA sequence: TGCGCCAGCAGACAAGACTCCTACGAGCAGTACTTC. Filled out from reference TRBV5-1 and TRBJ2-7, the complete variable domain reads KAGVTQTPRYLIKTRGQQVTLSCSPISGHRSVSWYQQTPGQGLQFLFEYFSETQRNKGNFPGRFSGRQFSNSRSEMNVSTLELGDSALYLCASRQDSYEQYFGPGTRLTVT.